This is a list of T cell receptor beta chains from one sample in a study of cytomegalovirus exposure and HLA in healthy donors. The repertoire was sequenced with immunoSEQ multiplex PCR; TCRdb's copy has only in-frame clones and lacks some. The sample gives fewer than 130,000 clones, about 68% of which show up once; 3.5% to 4% is in the top ten. Sequencing was performed on PBMCs. The receptors originated from a man aged 25 to 45 in good health and CMV-seropositive. The CDR3 runs from the conserved cysteine through the conserved F or W. A D gene is named only where the DNA matches it firmly. Expanded clones are given a class, and other clones once, few, many or no size at all.

size: -; V: TRBV10-1; D: -; J: TRBJ1-1; DNA: TGCGCCAGCAGTGAGGCAGGATTGGGCACTGAAGCTTTCTTT; CDR3: CASSEAGLGTEAFF
size: -; V: TRBV19; D: -; J: TRBJ2-7; DNA: TGTGCCAGTAGCGATCTCTACAGGTTGAGCTCCTACGAGCAGTACTTC; CDR3: CASSDLYRLSSYEQYF
size: -; V: TRBV11-2; D: -; J: TRBJ2-1; DNA: TGTGCCAGTGAAACGGGACAAGATAATGAGCAGTTCTTC; CDR3: CASETGQDNEQFF
size: -; V: TRBV5-6; D: TRBD1; J: TRBJ1-4; DNA: TGTGCCAGCAGCCGGCGTCAGGGGGGCGAAAAACTGTTTTTT; CDR3: CASSRRQGGEKLFF
size: -; V: TRBV7-2; D: TRBD2; J: TRBJ2-7; DNA: TGTGCCAGCAGCTTACTGGGACTAGCGGGGGGGTACGAGCAGTACTTC; CDR3: CASSLLGLAGGYEQYF
size: -; V: TRBV30; D: -; J: TRBJ1-5; DNA: TGTGCCTGGAGTCCCTGGACTGTTGGACAGCCCCAGCATTTT; CDR3: CAWSPWTVGQPQHF
size: few; V: TRBV27; D: -; J: TRBJ2-1; DNA: TGTGCCAGCAGTTTAAGACAGGTAGACAATGAGCAGTTCTTC; CDR3: CASSLRQVDNEQFF
size: once; V: TRBV6-5; D: -; J: TRBJ2-5; DNA: TGTGCCATCAGTGAGCGGACTACGGAGACCCAGTACTTC; CDR3: CAISERTTETQYF
size: few; V: TRBV18; D: TRBD1; J: TRBJ1-3; DNA: TGTGCCAGCTCACCACAGGGACAGGGTCTCTCTGGAAACACCATATATTTT; CDR3: CASSPQGQGLSGNTIYF
size: -; V: TRBV10-1; D: -; J: TRBJ2-3; DNA: TGCGCCAGCAGTGAAGCGGAGAGCACAGATACGCAGTATTTT; CDR3: CASSEAESTDTQYF